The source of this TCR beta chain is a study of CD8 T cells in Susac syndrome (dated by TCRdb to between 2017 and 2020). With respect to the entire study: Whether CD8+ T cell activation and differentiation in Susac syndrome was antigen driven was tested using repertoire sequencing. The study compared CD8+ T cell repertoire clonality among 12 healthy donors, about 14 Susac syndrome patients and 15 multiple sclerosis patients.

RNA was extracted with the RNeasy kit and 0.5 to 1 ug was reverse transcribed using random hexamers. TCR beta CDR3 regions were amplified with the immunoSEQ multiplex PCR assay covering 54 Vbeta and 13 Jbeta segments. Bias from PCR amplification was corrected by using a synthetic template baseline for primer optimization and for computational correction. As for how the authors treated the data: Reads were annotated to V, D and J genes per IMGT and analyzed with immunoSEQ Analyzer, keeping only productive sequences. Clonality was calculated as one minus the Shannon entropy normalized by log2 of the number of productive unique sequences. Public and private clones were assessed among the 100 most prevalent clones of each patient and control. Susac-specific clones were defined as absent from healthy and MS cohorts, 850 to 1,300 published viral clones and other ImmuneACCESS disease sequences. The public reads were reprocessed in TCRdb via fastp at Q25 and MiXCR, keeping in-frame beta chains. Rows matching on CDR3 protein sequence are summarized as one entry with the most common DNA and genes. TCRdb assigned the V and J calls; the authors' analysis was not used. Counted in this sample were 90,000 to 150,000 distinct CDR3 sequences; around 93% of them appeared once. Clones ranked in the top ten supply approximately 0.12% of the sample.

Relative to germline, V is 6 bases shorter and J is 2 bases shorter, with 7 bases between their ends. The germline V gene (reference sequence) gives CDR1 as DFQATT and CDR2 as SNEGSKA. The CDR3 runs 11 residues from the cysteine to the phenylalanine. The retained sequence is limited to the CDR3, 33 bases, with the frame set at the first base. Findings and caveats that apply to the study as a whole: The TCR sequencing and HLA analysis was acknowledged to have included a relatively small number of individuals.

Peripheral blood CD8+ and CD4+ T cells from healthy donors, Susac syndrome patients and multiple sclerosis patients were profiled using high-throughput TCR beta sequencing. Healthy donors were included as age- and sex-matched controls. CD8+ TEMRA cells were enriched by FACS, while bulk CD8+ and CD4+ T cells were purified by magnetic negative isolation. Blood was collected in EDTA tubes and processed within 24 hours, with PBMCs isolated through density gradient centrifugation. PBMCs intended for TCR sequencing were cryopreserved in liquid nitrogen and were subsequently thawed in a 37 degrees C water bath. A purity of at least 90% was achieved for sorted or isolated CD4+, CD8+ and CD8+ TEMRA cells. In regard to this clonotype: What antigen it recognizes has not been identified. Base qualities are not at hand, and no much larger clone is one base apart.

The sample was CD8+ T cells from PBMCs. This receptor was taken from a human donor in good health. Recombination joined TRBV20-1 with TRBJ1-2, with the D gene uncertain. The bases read TGCAGTGCCCCATGGAACTATGGCTACACCTTC. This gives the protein CSAPWNYGYTF.